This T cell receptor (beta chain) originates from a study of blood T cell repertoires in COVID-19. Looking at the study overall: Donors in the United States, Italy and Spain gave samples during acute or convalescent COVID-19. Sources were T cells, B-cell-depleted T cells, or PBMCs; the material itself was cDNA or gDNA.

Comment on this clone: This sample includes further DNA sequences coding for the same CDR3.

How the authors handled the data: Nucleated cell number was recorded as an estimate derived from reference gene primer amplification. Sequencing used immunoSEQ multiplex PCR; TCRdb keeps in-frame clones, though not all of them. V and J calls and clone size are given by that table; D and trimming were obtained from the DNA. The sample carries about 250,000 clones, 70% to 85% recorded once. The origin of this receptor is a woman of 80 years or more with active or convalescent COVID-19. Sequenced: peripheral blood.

CDR3 sequence (DNA): TGTGCCAGCAGCCAAGGTCTTGCGGGGAACTACGAGCAGTACTTC. This sequence encodes CASSQGLAGNYEQYF. The chain employs TRBV3-1 (or the pseudogene TRBV3-2) and TRBJ2-7; D perhaps matches TRBD2 (6 bases). Germline CDR1 reads LGHDT; CDR2 reads YNNKEL (reference sequence). The CDR3 contains 15 residues. V was shortened by 1 base and J by 3 bases, with 13 bases between the two germline ends.